This is a list of T cell receptor beta chains from one sample in a study of blood T cell repertoires in COVID-19. Sequenced by immunoSEQ multiplex PCR; TCRdb stores in-frame clones only, minus some. Here the sample spans about 67,000 clones, 88% being singletons. The source material was peripheral blood. Every receptor here comes from an older woman with acute or convalescent COVID-19. Each CDR3 is given with its conserved first and last residue. D genes are given only for firm matches. Clone size is given for some rows only: seen once, a few or many times, or a class if the clone is expanded.

D	J	size	V	DNA	CDR3
-	TRBJ1-2	few	TRBV7-9	TGTGCCAGCAGCTTGGACAGTAACTATGGCTACACCTTC	CASSLDSNYGYTF
TRBD1	TRBJ2-1	-	TRBV6-5	TGTGCCAGCAGTCTAGGACAGGGGCGAAGCAATGAGCAGTTCTTC	CASSLGQGRSNEQFF
-	TRBJ1-3	-	TRBV4-2	TGTGCCAGCAGCCAAGATTGGAGGGCCGGAAACACCATATATTTT	CASSQDWRAGNTIYF
TRBD2	TRBJ2-5	once	TRBV15	TGTGCCACCAGCAGAGTGGGACTAGAAGAGACCCAGTACTTC	CATSRVGLEETQYF
TRBD2	TRBJ2-1	-	TRBV28	TGTGCCAGCAGGCCCGGGACTAGCGGGGGGGCGGATGAGCAGTTCTTC	CASRPGTSGGADEQFF
-	TRBJ2-1	-	TRBV7-6	TGTGCCAGCAGCTTAGACTACGCGGATGAGCAGTTCTTC	CASSLDYADEQFF
-	TRBJ1-5	-	TRBV4-1	TGCGCCAGCAGCCAAGAAGAGAGTGGGCCCCAGCATTTT	CASSQEESGPQHF
-	TRBJ1-4	-	TRBV3-1/TRBV3-2	TGTGCCAGCAGCGGGCCGTTTGACAGAGATGAAAAACTGTTTTTT	CASSGPFDRDEKLFF
TRBD1	TRBJ2-2	-	TRBV6-2/TRBV6-3	TGTGCCAGCAGTTACACACCGGGACAGGGATGGACCGGGGAGCTGTTTTTT	CASSYTPGQGWTGELFF
-	TRBJ1-5	-	TRBV19	TGTGCCAGTAGTACTCAACAGGGAGGCAATCAGCCCCAGCATTTT	CASSTQQGGNQPQHF
TRBD1	TRBJ1-6	-	TRBV2	TGTGCCAGCTGCAGGACAGGGGTCCTCCGGGAACCCCTCCACTTT	CASCRTGVLREPLHF
-	TRBJ2-3	-	TRBV15	TGTGCCACCAGCAGAGATCACCTGGTGGGTCGAGGAGGTTTT	CATSRDHLVGRGGF
-	TRBJ1-6	-	TRBV5-4	TGTGCCAGCAGTCATACAGGTATCTCACCCCTCCACTTT	CASSHTGISPLHF
-	TRBJ1-6	-	TRBV19	TGTGCCAGTAGTTCAGGGGTGGGGAATTCACCCCTCCACTTT	CASSSGVGNSPLHF
TRBD1	TRBJ1-1	-	TRBV19	TGTGCCAGTAGTATCGGACAGGCCAGGAGCACTGAAGCTTTCTTT	CASSIGQARSTEAFF
-	TRBJ1-3	-	TRBV7-9	TGTGCCAGCAGCTTCGGGGACTCTGGAAACACCATATATTTT	CASSFGDSGNTIYF
-	TRBJ1-6	once	TRBV6-1	TGTGCCAGCAGTGAAGGACAGGAATCACCCCTCCACTTT	CASSEGQESPLHF
-	TRBJ1-2	-	TRBV19	TGTGCCAGTACCACTCTTCCCTCCACCTATGGCTACACCTTC	CASTTLPSTYGYTF
TRBD1	TRBJ2-3	-	TRBV9	TGTGCCAGCAGCGGATGGGACAGGAAAACAGATACGCAGTATTTT	CASSGWDRKTDTQYF
TRBD1	TRBJ2-2	-	TRBV29-1	TGCAGCGTCGGACAGGGGACCGGGGAGCTGTTTTTT	CSVGQGTGELFF
-	TRBJ2-1	-	TRBV3-1/TRBV3-2	TGTGCCAGCAGCCAAATGGCAGGGGAGCAGTTCTTC	CASSQMAGEQFF
TRBD2	TRBJ2-5	-	TRBV5-1	TGCGCCAGCAGCTTGGTTGTGGCGGGGGTCCAAGAGACCCAGTACTTC	CASSLVVAGVQETQYF
TRBD1	TRBJ1-2	-	TRBV5-4	TGTGCCAGCAGCAGACAGGGCGGGGGGGGCTACACCTTC	CASSRQGGGGYTF
TRBD1	TRBJ1-2	once	TRBV6-2/TRBV6-3	TGTGCCAGCAGCCCTAACAGGGGAATATTTATCTATGGCTACACCTTC	CASSPNRGIFIYGYTF
-	TRBJ2-2	few	TRBV6-5	TGTGCCAGCGGACCTCTACGGGGCACCGGGGAGCTGTTTTTT	CASGPLRGTGELFF
TRBD2	TRBJ2-3	-	TRBV18	TGTGCCAGCTCACCTTTCAGCGGGGGCGCAGATACGCAGTATTTT	CASSPFSGGADTQYF
-	TRBJ2-3	-	TRBV21-1	TGTGCCAGCAGCAAAGCGAGGGCTAGCGGGGGGGAGACAACTAGCACAGATACGCAGTATTTT	CASSKARASGGETTSTDTQYF
TRBD2	TRBJ2-3	-	TRBV18	TGTGCCAGCTCACCTCTAGCGGGGAGCACAGATACGCAGTATTTT	CASSPLAGSTDTQYF
-	TRBJ1-6	-	TRBV5-6	TGTGCCAGCAGTTTCCGGGAATATAATTCACCCCTCCACTTT	CASSFREYNSPLHF
-	TRBJ1-1	-	TRBV29-1	TGCAGCGGGGGAGAGAGGGCCGACACTGAAGCTTTCTTT	CSGGERADTEAFF
TRBD1	TRBJ1-1	-	TRBV7-2	TGTGCCAGCAGCTTCTCGACAGGGGGGACCACTGAAGCTTTCTTT	CASSFSTGGTTEAFF
TRBD2	TRBJ2-1	-	TRBV7-7	TGTGCCAGCAGCCAGCGGGAGGGCAATTACAATGAGCAGTTCTTC	CASSQREGNYNEQFF
TRBD1	TRBJ1-1	few	TRBV6-6	TGTGCCAGCAGCCCCGGGACAGGGGTTGAAGCTTTCTTT	CASSPGTGVEAFF
TRBD1	TRBJ1-2	once	TRBV5-1	TGCGCCAGCAGCTTGGCAGGGGGCGATGGCTACACCTTC	CASSLAGGDGYTF
TRBD2	TRBJ2-1	-	TRBV19	TGTGCCAGTAACCCAAGCGGGGGGTACAGCAATGAGCAGTTCTTC	CASNPSGGYSNEQFF
-	TRBJ2-5	-	TRBV7-9	TGTGCCAGCAGCTTAGCATCACAGGGTCAAGAGACCCAGTACTTC	CASSLASQGQETQYF
-	TRBJ2-3	-	TRBV7-3	TGTGCCAGCAGCTGGAGGGCTAGCACAGATACGCAGTATTTT	CASSWRASTDTQYF
-	TRBJ2-3	once	TRBV5-1	TGCGCCAGCAGCCCGGCGGGGCTCACAGATACGCAGTATTTT	CASSPAGLTDTQYF
-	TRBJ2-3	-	TRBV7-2	TGTGCCAGCAGCCAAACTCTAGCGCAACTCACAGATACGCAGTATTTT	CASSQTLAQLTDTQYF
-	TRBJ1-4	-	TRBV5-6	TGTGCCAGCAGGTGGTCAGGGGCGCCAAATGAAAAACTGTTTTTT	CASRWSGAPNEKLFF
TRBD1	TRBJ1-2	-	TRBV5-4	TGTGCCAGCAGCACCCGACAGGGGGACCGCTATGGCTACACCTTC	CASSTRQGDRYGYTF
TRBD2	TRBJ2-5	-	TRBV5-6	TGTGCCAGCAGCTCCGGACTAGACCAAGAGACCCAGTACTTC	CASSSGLDQETQYF
TRBD1	TRBJ2-5	-	TRBV5-4	TGTGCCAGCAGCTCCGAATCGACAGGGCAAGAGACCCAGTACTTC	CASSSESTGQETQYF
-	TRBJ2-1	-	TRBV7-6	TGTGCCAGCAGCTTAGCTGGGGGCTATAACAATGAGCAGTTCTTC	CASSLAGGYNNEQFF
-	TRBJ1-6	-	TRBV5-1	TGCGCCAGCAGCCTGATGCATGGGCATGACGTACCCCTCCACTTT	CASSLMHGHDVPLHF
-	TRBJ1-1	-	TRBV6-6	TGTGCCAGCAGTTACTGGGGCCAGAACACTGAAGCTTTCTTT	CASSYWGQNTEAFF
-	TRBJ1-2	-	TRBV7-5	TGTGTCAGAAGCTTAAACAGGGGTGATGGCTACACCTTC	CVRSLNRGDGYTF
-	TRBJ1-1	-	TRBV7-8	TGTGCCAGCAGCCGAGGGGCCAGAAACACTGAAGCTTTCTTT	CASSRGARNTEAFF
TRBD1	TRBJ1-1	-	TRBV7-2	TGTGCCAGCAGCTTAAGACAGGGGGGCACTGAAGCTTTCTTT	CASSLRQGGTEAFF
TRBD1	TRBJ1-4	-	TRBV7-9	TGTGCCAGCAGCTCCGACAGGGACAAACTGTTTTTT	CASSSDRDKLFF
-	TRBJ1-2	-	TRBV10-3	TGTGCCATCAGTGACTTACAGTACGGCGTCACCTTC	CAISDLQYGVTF
TRBD2	TRBJ2-3	-	TRBV7-8	TGTGCCAGCAGCGGGACTAGCGGGGGGGCCTTGGATACGCAGTATTTT	CASSGTSGGALDTQYF
-	TRBJ2-2	-	TRBV6-5	TGTGCCAGCATGGTAGGGGCCAAGAACACCGGGGAGCTGTTTTTT	CASMVGAKNTGELFF
-	TRBJ1-2	-	TRBV4-3	TGCGCCAGCAGCCCGGAGCCATGGAACTATGGCTACACCTTC	CASSPEPWNYGYTF
TRBD1	TRBJ1-2	once	TRBV9	TGTGCCAGCAGCGTAGCGGGACAGGGTGATGGCTACACCTTC	CASSVAGQGDGYTF